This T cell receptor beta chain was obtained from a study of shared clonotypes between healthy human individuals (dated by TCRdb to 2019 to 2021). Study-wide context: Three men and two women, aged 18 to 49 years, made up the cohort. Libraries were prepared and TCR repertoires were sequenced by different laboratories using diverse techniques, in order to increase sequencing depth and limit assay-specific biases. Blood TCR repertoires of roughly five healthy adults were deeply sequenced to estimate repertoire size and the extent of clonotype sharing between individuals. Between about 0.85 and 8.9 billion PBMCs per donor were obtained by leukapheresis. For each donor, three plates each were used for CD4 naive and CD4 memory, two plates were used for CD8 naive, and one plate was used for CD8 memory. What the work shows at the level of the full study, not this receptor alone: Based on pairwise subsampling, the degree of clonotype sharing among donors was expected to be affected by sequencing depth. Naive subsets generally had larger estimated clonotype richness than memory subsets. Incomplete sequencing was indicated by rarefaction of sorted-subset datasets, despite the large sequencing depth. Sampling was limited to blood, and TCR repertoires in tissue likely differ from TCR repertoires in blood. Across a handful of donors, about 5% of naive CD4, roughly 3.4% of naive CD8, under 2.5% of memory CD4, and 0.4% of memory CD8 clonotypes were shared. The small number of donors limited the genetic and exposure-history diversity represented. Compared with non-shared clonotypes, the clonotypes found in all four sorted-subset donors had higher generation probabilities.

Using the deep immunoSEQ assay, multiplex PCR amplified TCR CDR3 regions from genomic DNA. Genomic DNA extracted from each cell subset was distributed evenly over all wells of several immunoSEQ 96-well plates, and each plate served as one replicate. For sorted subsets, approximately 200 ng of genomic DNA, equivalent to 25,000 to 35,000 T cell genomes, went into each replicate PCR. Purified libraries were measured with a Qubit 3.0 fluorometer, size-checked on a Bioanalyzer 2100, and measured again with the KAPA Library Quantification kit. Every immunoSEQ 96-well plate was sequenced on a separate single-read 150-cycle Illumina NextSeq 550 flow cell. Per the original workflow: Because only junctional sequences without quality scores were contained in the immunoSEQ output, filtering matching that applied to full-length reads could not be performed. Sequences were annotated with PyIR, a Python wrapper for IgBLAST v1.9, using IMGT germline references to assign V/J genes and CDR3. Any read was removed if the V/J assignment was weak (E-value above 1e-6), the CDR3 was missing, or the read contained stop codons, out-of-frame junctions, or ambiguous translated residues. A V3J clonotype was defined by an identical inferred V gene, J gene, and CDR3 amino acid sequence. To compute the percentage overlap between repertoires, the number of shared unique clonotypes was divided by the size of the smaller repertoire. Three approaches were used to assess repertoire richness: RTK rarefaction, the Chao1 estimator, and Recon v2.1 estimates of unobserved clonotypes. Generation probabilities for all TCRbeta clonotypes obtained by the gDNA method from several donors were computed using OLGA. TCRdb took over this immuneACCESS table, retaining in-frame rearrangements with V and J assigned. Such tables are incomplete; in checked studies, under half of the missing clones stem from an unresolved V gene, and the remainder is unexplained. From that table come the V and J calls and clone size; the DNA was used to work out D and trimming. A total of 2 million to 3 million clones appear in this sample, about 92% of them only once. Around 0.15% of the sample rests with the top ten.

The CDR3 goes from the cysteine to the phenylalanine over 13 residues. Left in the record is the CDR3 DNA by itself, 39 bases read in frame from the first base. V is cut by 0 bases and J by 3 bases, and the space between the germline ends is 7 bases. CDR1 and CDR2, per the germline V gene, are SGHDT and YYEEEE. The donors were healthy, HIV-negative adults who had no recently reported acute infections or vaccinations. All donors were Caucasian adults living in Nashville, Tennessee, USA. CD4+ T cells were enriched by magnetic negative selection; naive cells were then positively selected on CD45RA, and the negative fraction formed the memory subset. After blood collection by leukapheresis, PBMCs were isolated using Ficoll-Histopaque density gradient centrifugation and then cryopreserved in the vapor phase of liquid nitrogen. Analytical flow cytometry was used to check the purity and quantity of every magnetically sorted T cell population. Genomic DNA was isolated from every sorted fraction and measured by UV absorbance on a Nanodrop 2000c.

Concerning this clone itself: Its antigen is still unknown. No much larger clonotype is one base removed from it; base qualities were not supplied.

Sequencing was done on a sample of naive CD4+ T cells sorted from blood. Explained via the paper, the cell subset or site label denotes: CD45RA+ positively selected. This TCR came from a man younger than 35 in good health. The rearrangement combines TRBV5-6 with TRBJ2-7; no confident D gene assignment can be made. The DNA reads TGTGCCAGCAGCTTGGTTACTTTCTACGAGCAGTACTTC. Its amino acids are CASSLVTFYEQYF.